The 2 T cell receptor beta chains listed next were all sequenced from one sample in a study of OX40 agonist ivuxolimab in advanced cancers. The repertoire was sequenced with immunoSEQ multiplex PCR; TCRdb's copy has only in-frame clones and lacks some. This sample yields some 69,000 clones, of which 65% to 80% are seen a single time; approximately 2.3% belongs to the top ten. Sequenced material: CD4+ or CD8+ T cells sorted from blood, taken in a trial of the OX40 agonist ivuxolimab. The receptors come from an adult with an advanced solid tumor such as melanoma, head and neck, liver or kidney cancer.

The chain has TRBV18 and TRBJ2-7; possibly TRBD1 or TRBD2 for D (5 bases each). The CDR3 extends over 13 amino acids. V was shortened by 3 bases and J by 3 bases, with 9 bases between the two germline ends. Germline assignment: CDR1 KGHSH and CDR2 LQKENI. CDR3 in DNA: TGTGCCAGCTCACCCCAGGGAGACTACGAGCAGTACTTC. Translating it yields CASSPQGDYEQYF.

With regard to this clone: Other nucleotide sequences from this sample produce the same CDR3. This chain's CDR3 is CASSLRDTFFYGYTF. CDR3 nucleotides: TGTGCCAGCAGTTTACGGGACACTTTTTTCTATGGCTACACCTTC. V gene TRBV28 combines with J gene TRBJ1-2; a weak D match, TRBD1 (6 bases). Looked up from germline, CDR1 is MDHEN and CDR2 is SYDVKM. This CDR3 contains 15 residues. V gave up 2 bases and J gave up 4 bases, with 14 bases separating them.